This record covers a single T cell receptor (beta chain). The antigen is not known. The entry originates in a study of T cell responses to AZD1222 COVID-19 vaccine. Study-level results: Epitopes outside B.1.351 and B.1.1.7 mutated regions reportedly drew nearly half of spike TCRs. CD4 TCRs associated with vaccination spanned spike, dominating at 160-218 and 743-854.

Sequencing was performed with immunoSEQ multiplex PCR; in TCRdb, only in-frame clones are kept and a portion is missing. This sample has 150,000 to 180,000 clones, with about 89% found just once. This TCR was recovered from an adult who received the AZD1222 COVID-19 vaccine. Material: peripheral blood, obtained 28 days after the second AZD1222 dose.

CDR3 DNA sequence: TGTGCCAGCAGTTTATCCCCGGGGATGGTGGGCGAGCAGTACTTC. Protein sequence: CASSLSPGMVGEQYF. The chain joins TRBV28 to TRBJ2-7; a possible D gene is TRBD2 (5 bases). With 1 base removed from V and 6 bases from J, the gap between germline ends came to 16 bases. The CDR3 length is 15 residues. The germline CDR1 and CDR2 sequences are MDHEN and SYDVKM.